These 10 T cell receptor beta chains originate from one sample sequenced in a study of shared clonotypes between healthy human individuals. Sequencing used immunoSEQ multiplex PCR; TCRdb keeps in-frame clones, though not all of them. The repertoire holds about 600,000 clones, with more than 95% as singletons. Sequencing input: naive CD4+ T cells sorted from blood. As to subset: CD45RA+ positively selected. Receptor source: a woman aged 25 to 39 in good health.

This clone was picked up one time. The J gene is TRBJ1-1, the V gene TRBV19; D is unresolved. The CDR3 contains 13 residues. Per the germline V gene, CDR1 is LNHDA and CDR2 is SQIVND (reference sequence). Trimming removed 7 bases at V and 7 bases at J, with 16 bases between. This chain's CDR3 is CASIDRWESEAFF. CDR3 in DNA: TGTGCCAGTATTGATAGGTGGGAGAGTGAAGCTTTCTTT.

This chain links TRBV29-1 with TRBJ2-1; the D is unclear. Germline CDR1 reads SQVTM; CDR2 reads ANQGSEA. Trimming shortened V by 5 bases and J by 0 bases, and 8 bases separated the two germline ends. This CDR3 has 13 residues. The CDR3 sequence is CSVLVGSYNEQFF. The CDR3 region has the DNA TGCAGCGTTCTTGTCGGCTCCTACAATGAGCAGTTCTTC.

The chain carries TRBV28 and TRBJ1-2, with 9 nucleotides matching TRBD1. The CDR3 runs 15 residues. Germline V gene data show CDR1 as MDHEN and CDR2 as SYDVKM. The trim removed 3 bases at V and 7 bases at J, leaving 9 bases unmatched. CDR3 nucleotide sequence: TGTGCCAGCAGTTTCCCGGACAGGGGAAGCTTTGGCTACACCTTC. Translated: CASSFPDRGSFGYTF.

The chain combines TRBV18 with TRBJ2-3; D is undetermined. The germline V and J ends were trimmed by 3 bases and 4 bases, with 11 bases remaining between them. The V gene's germline CDR1 is KGHSH and CDR2 LQKENI. The length of the CDR3 is 14 residues. Here the CDR3 DNA reads TGTGCCAGCTCACCCGAAAAGGTGGCAGATACGCAGTATTTT. Translated: CASSPEKVADTQYF.

The genes are TRBV4-1 and TRBJ1-4; 9 nucleotides line up with TRBD1. The V segment lost 4 bases and the J segment 7 bases; nucleotides outside the gene matches: 16. Per the germline V gene, CDR1 is MGHRA and CDR2 is YSYEKL. CDR3 size: 18 residues. Written as DNA, the CDR3 is TGCGCCAGCAGCCTAAGAGCCACAGGGGGCCGGGTCGGTGAAAAACTGTTTTTT. This gives the protein CASSLRATGGRVGEKLFF.

The chain links TRBV4-1 to TRBJ2-3, with D unresolved. V shed 0 bases and J shed 0 bases, with 13 bases lying between them. CDR3 length: 17 residues. Germline V gives CDR1 MGHRA, CDR2 YSYEKL. Here the CDR3 DNA reads TGCGCCAGCAGCCAAGATGGGCTATCGAGAAGCACAGATACGCAGTATTTT. Its protein is CASSQDGLSRSTDTQYF.

This chain connects TRBV28 to TRBJ1-6; 11 bases agree with TRBD1. Germline V CDR1 and CDR2: MDHEN, SYDVKM. This CDR3 spans 15 amino acids. The V segment lost 5 bases and the J segment 8 bases; nucleotides outside the gene matches: 5. DNA for the CDR3: TGTGCCAGCAGTGGGGACAGGGGGGTTTATTCACCCCTCCACTTT. Encoded protein: CASSGDRGVYSPLHF.

The CDR3 region has the DNA TGTGCCAGCAGGGGAGGGGACAGAATCTACGAGCAGTACTTC. Translated, it gives CASRGGDRIYEQYF. The rearrangement links TRBV7-9 to TRBJ2-7; D could derive from TRBD1 or TRBD2 (7 bases each). Trimming cost V 6 bases and J 3 bases, with 15 bases left between them. This CDR3 is built from 14 residues. Looked up from germline, CDR1 is SEHNR and CDR2 is FQNEAQ (reference sequence).

The rearrangement links TRBV7-9 to TRBJ1-4; 8 bases map to TRBD1. With V trimmed by 5 bases and J by 8 bases, 10 bases remained unmatched. The germline CDR1 and CDR2 sequences are SEHNR and FQNEAQ (reference sequence). CDR3 size: 15 residues. The CDR3, as DNA: TGTGCCAGCAGCAATCGAGACAGGGGACAGGAAAAACTGTTTTTT. The encoded protein is CASSNRDRGQEKLFF.

The V and J genes are TRBV5-1 and TRBJ2-7; possibly TRBD2 for D (6 bases). The CDR3 extends over 16 amino acids. V was cut by 4 bases and J by 2 bases, with 19 bases left in between. Per the germline V gene, CDR1 is SGHRS and CDR2 is YFSETQ. DNA for the CDR3: TGCGCCAGCAGCGAGAAGATCCGGGACTTAGCCTACGAGCAGTACTTC. This translates into CASSEKIRDLAYEQYF.